This TCR beta chain was obtained from a study of cytomegalovirus exposure and HLA in healthy donors. As for the study in general: Inside one of the first data releases sat around 85 million unique TCRs taken from HLA-typed donors.

Study-level points and caveats: On later analysis, the bulk of CMV-associated TCR beta chains appeared to be HLA-restricted.

Notes on this clone: Its antigen is not identified.

Trimming at V came to 2 bases and at J to 5 bases, leaving 5 bases not matched to a gene. Germline lookup yields CDR1 SEHNR and CDR2 FQNEAQ (reference sequence). CDR3 length: 15 residues. 60 Vbeta and 13 Jbeta primers were used in PCR. Libraries were prepared by immunoSEQ multiplex PCR; TCRdb keeps only in-frame clonotypes and omits some of them. The sample lists approximately 100,000 clones; around 85% were seen once. Source material: PBMCs. The sequence derives from a man between 35 and 55 years old in good health and CMV-seropositive. The chain carries TRBV7-9 and TRBJ1-4; 7 nucleotides match TRBD1. This CDR3 reads CASSLRDRPNEKLFF. DNA for the CDR3: TGTGCCAGCAGCTTACGGGACAGACCGAATGAAAAACTGTTTTTT.